The next 19 T cell receptor beta chains were all read from a single sample in a study of CD8 T cells in Susac syndrome. Reverse transcription used about 0.45 to 1 ug RNA and random hexamers. Each CDR3 protein is one row after TCRdb ran MiXCR on the immunoSEQ multiplex PCR reads. Here the sample spans some 150,000 distinct CDR3 sequences, approximately 95% being singletons. The sequencing sample was made of CD4+ T cells from PBMCs. These receptors came from a human donor with Susac syndrome.

The chain carries TRBV5-1 and TRBJ2-7, with D possibly being TRBD2 (6 bases). The CDR3 is 15 amino acids. The germline V and J ends were trimmed by 0 bases and 0 bases, with 10 bases remaining between them. Per the germline V gene, CDR1 is SGHRS and CDR2 is YFSETQ. CDR3 bases: TGCGCCAGCAGCTTGGTCGGCGGGGTCTCCTACGAGCAGTACTTC. Its translation: CASSLVGGVSYEQYF.

Here the CDR3 DNA reads TGTGCCTGGAAGGGTGGGGGCTACACCTTC. It is translated as CAWKGGGYTF. V and J are TRBV30 and TRBJ1-2; D unclear. This CDR3 is built from 10 residues. Germline assignment: CDR1 GTSNPN and CDR2 SVGIG (reference sequence). V was shortened by 4 bases and J by 8 bases, with 8 bases between the two germline ends. Using reference TRBV30 and TRBJ1-2 for the parts outside the CDR3, the full variable domain is SQTIHQWPATLVQPVGSPLSLECTVEGTSNPNLYWYRQAAGRGLQLLFYSVGIGQISSEVPQNLSASRPQDRQFILSSKKLLLSDSGFYLCAWKGGGYTFGSGTRLTVV.

This chain uses TRBV30 with TRBJ1-4, with D uncertain. V lost 4 bases to trimming and J lost 0 bases, with 9 bases between them. CDR1 and CDR2 (germline): GTSNPN, SVGIG (reference sequence). The CDR3 is 14 amino acids. CDR3 DNA sequence: TGTGCCTGGAAAAAAACAACAACTAATGAAAAACTGTTTTTT. This encodes CAWKKTTTNEKLFF.

V is TRBV20-1 and J is TRBJ2-2; the D is unclear. This CDR3 is 14 amino acids long. Trimming removed 0 bases from V and 1 base from J, with 6 bases in between. Germline-derived CDR1 and CDR2 are DFQATT and SNEGSKA (reference sequence). This CDR3 is CSARDRRNTGELFF. Written as DNA, the CDR3 is TGCAGTGCTAGAGATCGCCGGAACACCGGGGAGCTGTTTTTT.

The chain recombines TRBV4-3 with TRBJ1-2, with TRBD1 matching over 7 bases. V lost 0 bases, J lost 8 bases, and 6 bases stayed unmatched. This CDR3 region has 14 residues. In germline, CDR1 is LGHNA, CDR2 YSLEER. The CDR3 reads CASSQDEGARGYTF. The CDR3 nucleotides read TGCGCCAGCAGCCAAGATGAGGGGGCGCGAGGCTACACCTTC.

V usage is TRBV19 and J usage is TRBJ2-1; D is possibly TRBD1 (6 bases). CDR3 length equals 15 residues. Germline assignment: CDR1 LNHDA and CDR2 SQIVND (reference sequence). The V and J ends lost 5 bases and 9 bases respectively, with 20 bases between them. The CDR3 DNA reads as TGTGCCAGTAGTCTCGGACAGTCCCACCGATTTGAGCAGTTCTTC. This encodes CASSLGQSHRFEQFF. Full variable domain (rest looked up from reference TRBV19 and TRBJ2-1): DGGITQSPKYLFRKEGQNVTLSCEQNLNHDAMYWYRQDPGQGLRLIYYSQIVNDFQKGDIAEGYSVSREKKESFPLTVTSAQKNPTAFYLCASSLGQSHRFEQFFGPGTRLTVL.

The chain combines TRBV9 with TRBJ2-1, with 7 positions matching TRBD2. Germline V CDR1 and CDR2: SGDLS, YYNGEE. The CDR3 covers 14 residues. The junction had 8 bases not matched to a gene; V was cut back by 6 bases and J by 5 bases. The DNA of the CDR3 is TGTGCCAGCAATCCCCGGGACTACAACAATGAGCAGTTCTTC. Encoded protein: CASNPRDYNNEQFF.

J is TRBJ1-1 and V is TRBV18; D not certain. The CDR3 has 14 amino acids. CDR1 is KGHSH, CDR2 LQKENI, per germline. The V gene lost 6 bases and the J gene lost 1 base, with 12 bases spanning the gap. CDR3 region: CASSPRTENTEAFF. The CDR3 nucleotides are TGTGCCAGCTCCCCTCGGACGGAGAACACTGAAGCTTTCTTT.

The V gene is TRBV12-3 or TRBV12-4, the J gene TRBJ1-1; D may be TRBD1 (5 bases). This CDR3 is built from 13 residues. The V end lost 1 base, the J end lost 11 bases, and 14 bases lay between the germline ends. CDR3: CASSLEIRGAAFF. The CDR3, as DNA: TGTGCCAGCAGTTTAGAGATTCGTGGGGCCGCTTTCTTT.

The chain is built from TRBV28 and TRBJ1-1; D call uncertain. V dropped 6 bases and J dropped 2 bases, with 7 bases sitting between them. This CDR3 has 12 residues. Germline V lookup: CDR1 MDHEN, CDR2 SYDVKM. CDR3 loop: CASRVLNTEAFF. The CDR3 DNA is TGTGCCAGCAGGGTTCTAAACACTGAAGCTTTCTTT.

This chain joins TRBV20-1 and TRBJ2-1, with a possible D match to TRBD2 (6 bases). CDR3 size: 14 residues. Trimming left V 3 bases short and J 9 bases short, with 18 bases between. Germline lookup yields CDR1 DFQATT and CDR2 SNEGSKA (reference sequence). CDR3 sequence: CSASIGWGDVEQFF. Written as DNA, the CDR3 is TGCAGTGCTAGCATAGGTTGGGGGGATGTTGAGCAGTTCTTC.

This sequence joins TRBV29-1 and TRBJ1-2; D unclear. Germline CDR1 SQVTM, CDR2 ANQGSEA. The CDR3 contains 12 residues. CDR3 region: CGTERIGDGYTF. The DNA of the CDR3 is TGCGGAACAGAGCGGATAGGCGATGGCTACACCTTC.

The gene calls are TRBV3-1 and TRBJ1-1, with TRBD1 matching 12 bases. Trimming at V came to 4 bases and at J to 11 bases, leaving 11 bases not matched to a gene. The germline gives CDR1 LGHDT, CDR2 YNNKEL (reference sequence). The CDR3 runs 15 residues. The CDR3 here is CASSPVGTGGFWAFF. The CDR3 DNA sequence: TGTGCCAGCAGCCCAGTCGGGACAGGGGGCTTTTGGGCTTTCTTT.

The chain has TRBV28 and TRBJ1-1; maybe TRBD1 (6 bases). The V gene's germline CDR1 is MDHEN and CDR2 SYDVKM. CDR3 length equals 16 residues. V lost 3 bases and J lost 0, with 14 bases in between. CDR3 loop: CASSFTRGSVNTEAFF. The CDR3 bases are TGTGCCAGCAGTTTCACGAGGGGGAGCGTGAACACTGAAGCTTTCTTT.

This chain connects TRBV7-9 to TRBJ2-6; 10 nucleotides line up with TRBD1. The J segment lost 4 bases and the V segment lost 2 bases, leaving 5 bases of the junction unmatched. CDR3 length equals 17 residues. Germline CDR1 and CDR2: SEHNR and FQNEAQ (reference sequence). CDR3 nucleotides: TGTGCCAGCAGCTTAAGACAGGGGGCGCCCGGGGCCAACGTCCTGACTTTC. Protein sequence: CASSLRQGAPGANVLTF.

This clonotype was seen once. V is TRBV9 and J is TRBJ1-1; TRBD1 matches at 7 bases. The CDR3 runs to 15 residues. Germline CDR1 is SGDLS and CDR2 is YYNGEE. Trimming at V came to 4 bases and at J to 0 bases, leaving 6 bases not matched to a gene. The CDR3 loop is CASSTQGQMNTEAFF. In nucleotides, the CDR3 is TGTGCCAGCAGCACTCAGGGACAGATGAACACTGAAGCTTTCTTT. The variable domain in full, completed from reference TRBV9 and TRBJ1-1, reads DSGVTQTPKHLITATGQRVTLRCSPRSGDLSVYWYQQSLDQGLQFLIQYYNGEERAKGNILERFSAQQFPDLHSELNLSSLELGDSALYFCASSTQGQMNTEAFFGQGTRLTVV.

This rearrangement joins TRBV30 to TRBJ2-7; D gene uncertain. Looked up from germline, CDR1 is GTSNPN and CDR2 is SVGIG (reference sequence). Deletions cut 2 bases from V and 3 bases from J, with 14 bases between. The CDR3 covers 14 residues. The CDR3 sequence: CAWSIETSNYEQYF. CDR3 DNA sequence: TGTGCCTGGAGTATAGAGACATCCAACTACGAGCAGTACTTC.

The chain is built from TRBV6-5 and TRBJ2-7; D is possibly TRBD1 or TRBD2 (5 bases each). CDR1 and CDR2 from the germline V gene are MNHEY and SVGAGI. V lost 2 bases to trimming and J lost 4 bases, with 12 bases between them. The CDR3 runs 14 residues. The CDR3 sequence is CASSYGAGEYEQYF. The CDR3 bases are TGTGCCAGCAGTTACGGGGCCGGGGAGTACGAGCAGTACTTC.

The rearrangement joins TRBV30 to TRBJ2-5; no definite D call. Germline V lookup: CDR1 GTSNPN, CDR2 SVGIG (reference sequence). Trimming removed 0 bases from V and 3 bases from J, with 8 bases in between. The CDR3 covers 13 residues. CDR3 bases: TGTGCCTGGAGTGTATTAGCCGAAGAGACCCAGTACTTC. Translation: CAWSVLAEETQYF.